This T cell receptor beta chain was identified during a study of blood T cell repertoires in COVID-19. Looking at the study overall: Whether acute or convalescent, the COVID-19 samples came from the United States, Italy and Spain.

Those enrolled in Seattle joined during active infection and were followed longitudinally afterward. The repertoire was sequenced with immunoSEQ multiplex PCR; TCRdb's copy has only in-frame clones and lacks some. The table has fewer than 200,000 clones, about 88% seen once; the top ten hold over 2%. This clone was detected only once. Germline assignment: CDR1 SEHNR and CDR2 FQNEAQ (reference sequence). The CDR3 covers 16 residues. The V end lost 5 bases, the J end lost 7 bases, and 20 bases lay between the germline ends. Sequencing was carried out using peripheral blood. This chain links TRBV7-9 with TRBJ1-4, with D possibly being TRBD1 (5 bases). The TCR originated in an elderly woman with COVID-19, enrolled during active disease. CDR3 sequence reads: CASSTIQGEVGEKLFF. CDR3 nucleotides: TGTGCCAGCAGCACGATCCAGGGTGAGGTCGGTGAAAAACTGTTTTTT.